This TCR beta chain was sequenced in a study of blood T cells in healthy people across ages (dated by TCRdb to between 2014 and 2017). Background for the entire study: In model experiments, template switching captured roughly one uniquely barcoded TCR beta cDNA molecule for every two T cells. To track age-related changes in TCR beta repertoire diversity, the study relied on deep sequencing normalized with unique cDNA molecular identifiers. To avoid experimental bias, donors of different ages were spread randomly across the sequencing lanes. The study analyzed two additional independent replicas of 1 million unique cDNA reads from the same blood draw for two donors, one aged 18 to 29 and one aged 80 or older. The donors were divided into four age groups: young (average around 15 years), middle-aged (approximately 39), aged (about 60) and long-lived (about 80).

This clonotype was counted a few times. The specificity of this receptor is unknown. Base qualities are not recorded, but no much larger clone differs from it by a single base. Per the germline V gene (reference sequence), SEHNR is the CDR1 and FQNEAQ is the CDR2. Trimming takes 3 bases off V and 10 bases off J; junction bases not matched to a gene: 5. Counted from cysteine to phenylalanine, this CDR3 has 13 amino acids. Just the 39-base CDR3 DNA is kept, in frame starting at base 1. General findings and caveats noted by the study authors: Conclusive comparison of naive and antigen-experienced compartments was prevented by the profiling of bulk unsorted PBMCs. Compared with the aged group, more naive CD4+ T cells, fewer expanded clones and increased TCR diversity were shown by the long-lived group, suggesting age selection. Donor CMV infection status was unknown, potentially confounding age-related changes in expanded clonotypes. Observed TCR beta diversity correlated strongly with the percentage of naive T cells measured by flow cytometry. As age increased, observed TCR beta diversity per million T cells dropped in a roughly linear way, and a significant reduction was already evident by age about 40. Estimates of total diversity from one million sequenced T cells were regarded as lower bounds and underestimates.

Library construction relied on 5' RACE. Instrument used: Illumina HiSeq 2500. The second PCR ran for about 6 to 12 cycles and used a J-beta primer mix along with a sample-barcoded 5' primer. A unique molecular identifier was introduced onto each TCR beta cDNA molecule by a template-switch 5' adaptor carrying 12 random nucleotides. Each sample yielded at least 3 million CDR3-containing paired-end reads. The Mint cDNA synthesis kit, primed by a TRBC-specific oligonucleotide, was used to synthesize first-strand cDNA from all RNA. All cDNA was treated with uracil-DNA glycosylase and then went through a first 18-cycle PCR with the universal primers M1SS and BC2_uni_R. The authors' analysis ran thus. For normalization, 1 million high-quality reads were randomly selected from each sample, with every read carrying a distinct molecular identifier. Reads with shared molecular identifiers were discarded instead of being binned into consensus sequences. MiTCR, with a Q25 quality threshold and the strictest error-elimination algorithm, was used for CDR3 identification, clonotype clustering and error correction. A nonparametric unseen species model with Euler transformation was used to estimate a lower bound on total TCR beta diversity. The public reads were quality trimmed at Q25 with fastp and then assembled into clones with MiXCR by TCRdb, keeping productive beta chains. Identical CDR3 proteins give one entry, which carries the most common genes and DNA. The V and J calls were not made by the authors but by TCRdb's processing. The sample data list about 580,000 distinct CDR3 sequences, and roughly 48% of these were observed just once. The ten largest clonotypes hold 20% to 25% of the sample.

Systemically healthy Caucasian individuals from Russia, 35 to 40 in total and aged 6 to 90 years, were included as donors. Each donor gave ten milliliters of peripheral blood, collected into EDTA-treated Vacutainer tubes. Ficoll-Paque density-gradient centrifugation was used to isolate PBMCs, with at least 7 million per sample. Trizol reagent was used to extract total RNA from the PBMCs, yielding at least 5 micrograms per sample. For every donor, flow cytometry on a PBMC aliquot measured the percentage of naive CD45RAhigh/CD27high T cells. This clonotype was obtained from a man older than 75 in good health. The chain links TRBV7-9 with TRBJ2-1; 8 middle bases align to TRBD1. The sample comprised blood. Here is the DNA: TGTGCCAGCAGCTTTGGGACAGGCTTCGAGCAGTTCTTC. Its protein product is CASSFGTGFEQFF.